This TCR beta chain appears in the sequencing data of a study of cytomegalovirus exposure and HLA in healthy donors. General study findings and limits: The study listed 150 to 200 cytomegalovirus-associated TCR beta chains. A later analysis revealed that TCR association rates differed between HLA loci, peaking at DRB1 and bottoming out at HLA-C.

Use of 60 Vbeta and 13 Jbeta primers characterized the PCR. As processed by the authors: An analysis performed later counted 73 million or so unique TCR beta chains (roughly 11 million of them shared). Clones were read by immunoSEQ multiplex PCR, and TCRdb kept only the in-frame ones, dropping some. V and J calls plus clone size are reproduced from that table; the DNA served to infer D and trimming. The table has approximately 100,000 clones, about 79% seen once; the top ten hold approximately 2%. For this clone: Its antigen is not identified.

The germline CDR1 and CDR2 sequences are SGHRS and YFSETQ. The V and J ends lost 4 bases and 0 bases, in that order; junction bases with no gene match: 10. This CDR3 has 17 residues. What was sequenced was PBMCs. This chain connects TRBV5-1 to TRBJ2-1; 7 bases match TRBD2. The clonotype originates from a human donor in good health. CDR3 in amino acids: CASSGRGRDGSYNEQFF. DNA of the CDR3: TGCGCCAGCAGCGGGAGGGGTCGGGACGGCTCCTACAATGAGCAGTTCTTC.